This T cell receptor beta chain was recorded in a study of T cells after yellow fever vaccination. The study's findings and limits: Contaminating bulk clonotypes could be abundant in FACS-sorted repertoires. Though weaker, the secondary response peaked faster, on day 5 versus 15.

Universal primer sites and UMIs were introduced during 5'RACE template-switching synthesis of TCR cDNA. Via MiXCR, TCRdb re-called the 5' RACE reads, giving one row per CDR3 protein. Of roughly 63,000 distinct CDR3 sequences listed, roughly 7.3% were seen once; the top ten hold 35% to 40%. With regard to this clonotype: Its antigen is undetermined. An end of the junction differs from the germline gene, which may be a read error.

In germline, CDR1 is MNHEY, CDR2 SMNVEV (reference sequence). This CDR3 spans 13 amino acids. The sample here was CD8+ T cells sorted from PBMCs, taken 15 days after the yellow fever booster vaccination. This chain uses TRBV27 with TRBJ2-1; D gene uncertain. The receptor was isolated from a young man who received the YFV17D yellow fever vaccine. CDR3 nucleotides: TGTGCCAGCAGTGAGGTCGGTTACAATGCGCAGTTCTTC. Its translation is CASSEVGYNAQFF.